This T cell receptor beta chain was sequenced for a study of memory CD4+ T cells and cytomegalovirus serostatus. Findings and caveats of the study: Each of 67 CMV-associated TCRbeta sequences occurred in one to five individuals. The CMV-associated TCR signature appears largely within the CD4+ memory repertoire.

This clone was counted only a few times. The antigen is not known. The sort gate was single viable CD3+CD4+CD8-CD45RO+ cells for memory CD4+ T cells. The repertoire was sequenced with immunoSEQ multiplex PCR; TCRdb's copy has only in-frame clones and lacks some. The repertoire consists of 50,000 to 55,000 clones, with roughly three quarters occurring once and the leading ten covering about 0.79%. The V and J ends lost 4 bases and 0 bases respectively, with 10 bases between them. CDR3 length: 14 amino acids. Per germline, CDR1 SGDLS and CDR2 YYNGEE. This clonotype originated in an adult in good health and CMV-seronegative. The rearrangement joins TRBV9 to TRBJ1-1; D is unresolved. The sample consisted of memory CD4+ T cells from blood. CDR3 loop: CASSPQMMNTEAFF. The CDR3 bases are TGTGCCAGCAGCCCCCAGATGATGAACACTGAAGCTTTCTTT.